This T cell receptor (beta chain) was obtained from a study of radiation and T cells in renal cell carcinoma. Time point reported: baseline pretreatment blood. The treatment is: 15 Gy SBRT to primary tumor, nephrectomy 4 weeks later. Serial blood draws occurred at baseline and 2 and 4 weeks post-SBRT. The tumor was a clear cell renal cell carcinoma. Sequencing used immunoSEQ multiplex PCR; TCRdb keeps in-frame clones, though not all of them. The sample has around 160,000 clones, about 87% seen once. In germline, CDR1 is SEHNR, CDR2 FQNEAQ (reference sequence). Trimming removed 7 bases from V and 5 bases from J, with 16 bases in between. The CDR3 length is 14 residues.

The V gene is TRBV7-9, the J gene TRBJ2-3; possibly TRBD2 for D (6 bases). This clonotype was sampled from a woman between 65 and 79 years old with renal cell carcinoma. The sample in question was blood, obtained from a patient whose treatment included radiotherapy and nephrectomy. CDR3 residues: CASNPSGGGDTQYF. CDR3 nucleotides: TGTGCCAGCAACCCCTCCGGGGGTGGAGATACGCAGTATTTT. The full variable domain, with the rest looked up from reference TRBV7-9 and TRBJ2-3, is DTGVSQNPRHKITKRGQNVTFRCDPISEHNRLYWYRQTLGQGPEFLTYFQNEAQLEKSRLLSDRFSAERPKGSFSTLEIQRTEQGDSAMYLCASNPSGGGDTQYFGPGTRLTVL.